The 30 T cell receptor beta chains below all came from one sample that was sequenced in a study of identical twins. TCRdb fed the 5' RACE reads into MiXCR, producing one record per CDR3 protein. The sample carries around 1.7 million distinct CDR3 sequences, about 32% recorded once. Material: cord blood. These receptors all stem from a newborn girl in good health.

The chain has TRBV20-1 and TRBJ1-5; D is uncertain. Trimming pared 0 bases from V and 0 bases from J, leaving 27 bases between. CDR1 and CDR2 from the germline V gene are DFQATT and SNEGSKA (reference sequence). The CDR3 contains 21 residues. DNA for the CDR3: TGCAGTGCTAGAGATCGTGAGGAAGCCCCTTGGTATACTCATAGCAATCAGCCCCAGCATTTT. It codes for CSARDREEAPWYTHSNQPQHF.

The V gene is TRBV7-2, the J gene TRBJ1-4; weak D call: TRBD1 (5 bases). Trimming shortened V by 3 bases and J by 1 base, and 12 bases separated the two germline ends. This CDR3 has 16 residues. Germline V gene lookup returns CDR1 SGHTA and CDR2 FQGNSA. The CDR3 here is CASSLARDRTNEKLFF. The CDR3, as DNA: TGTGCCAGCAGCTTGGCGAGGGACCGAACTAATGAAAAACTGTTTTTT.

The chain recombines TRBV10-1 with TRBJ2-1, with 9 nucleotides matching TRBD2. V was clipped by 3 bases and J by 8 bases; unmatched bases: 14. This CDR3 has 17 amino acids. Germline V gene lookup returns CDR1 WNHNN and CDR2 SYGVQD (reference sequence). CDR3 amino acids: CASSELGAGGRGDEQFF. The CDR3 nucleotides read TGCGCCAGCAGTGAATTAGGTGCGGGGGGGCGAGGCGATGAGCAGTTCTTC.

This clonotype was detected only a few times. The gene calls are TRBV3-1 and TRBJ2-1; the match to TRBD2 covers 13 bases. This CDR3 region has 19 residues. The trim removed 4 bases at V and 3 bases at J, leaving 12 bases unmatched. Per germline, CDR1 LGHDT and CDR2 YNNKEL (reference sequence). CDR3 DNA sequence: TGTGCCAGCAGCCCAACACGACTAGCGGGGGGACCTTACTACAATGAGCAGTTCTTC. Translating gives CASSPTRLAGGPYYNEQFF.

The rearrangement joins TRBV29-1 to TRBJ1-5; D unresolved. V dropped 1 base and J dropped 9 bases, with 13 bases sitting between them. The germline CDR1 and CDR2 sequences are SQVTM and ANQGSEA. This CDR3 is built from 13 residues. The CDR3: CSVEVPGYGPQHF. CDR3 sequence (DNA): TGCAGCGTTGAAGTCCCCGGTTATGGGCCCCAGCATTTT. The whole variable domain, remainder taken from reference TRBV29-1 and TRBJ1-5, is SAVISQKPSRDICQRGTSLTIQCQVDSQVTMMFWYRQQPGQSLTLIATANQGSEATYESGFVIDKFPISRPNLTFSTLTVSNMSPEDSSIYLCSVEVPGYGPQHFGDGTRLSIL.

The CDR3 nucleotides are TGCAGTGCTAGAAAAGTAGGGGACCTCTTGGATACGCAGTATTTT. Protein product: CSARKVGDLLDTQYF. The V call is TRBV20-1, the J call TRBJ2-3; D possibly matches TRBD1 or TRBD2 (5 bases each). Deletions cut 2 bases from V and 6 bases from J, with 18 bases between. Germline V CDR1 and CDR2: DFQATT, SNEGSKA (reference sequence). The CDR3 is 15 residues long.

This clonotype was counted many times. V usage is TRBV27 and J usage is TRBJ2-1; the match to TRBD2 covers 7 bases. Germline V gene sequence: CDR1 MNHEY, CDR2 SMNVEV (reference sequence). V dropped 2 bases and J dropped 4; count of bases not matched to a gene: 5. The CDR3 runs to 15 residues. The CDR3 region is CASSLGDYPYNEQFF. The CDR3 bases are TGTGCCAGCAGTTTAGGGGACTACCCTTACAATGAGCAGTTCTTC.

The DNA for the CDR3 is TGTGCCATCAGTGGTAACGCCTACGAGCAGTACTTC. Translating it yields CAISGNAYEQYF. V is TRBV10-3 and J is TRBJ2-7; D is ambiguous. Trimming pared 4 bases from V and 2 bases from J, leaving 6 bases between. Germline V CDR1 and CDR2: ENHRY, SYGVKD. This CDR3 has 12 amino acids.

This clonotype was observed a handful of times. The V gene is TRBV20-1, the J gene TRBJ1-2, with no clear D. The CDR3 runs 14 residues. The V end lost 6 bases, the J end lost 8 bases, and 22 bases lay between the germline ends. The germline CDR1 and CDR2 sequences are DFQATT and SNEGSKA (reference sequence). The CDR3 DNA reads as TGCAGTGCGAGCTCGGACCGCCCTTCTCGGGGCTACACCTTC. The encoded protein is CSASSDRPSRGYTF.

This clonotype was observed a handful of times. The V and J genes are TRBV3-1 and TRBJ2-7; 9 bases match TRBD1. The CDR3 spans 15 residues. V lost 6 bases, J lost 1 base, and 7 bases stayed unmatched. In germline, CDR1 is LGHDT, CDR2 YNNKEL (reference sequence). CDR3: CASSHVGTGSYEQYF. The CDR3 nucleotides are TGTGCCAGCAGTCACGTCGGGACAGGGTCCTACGAGCAGTACTTC.

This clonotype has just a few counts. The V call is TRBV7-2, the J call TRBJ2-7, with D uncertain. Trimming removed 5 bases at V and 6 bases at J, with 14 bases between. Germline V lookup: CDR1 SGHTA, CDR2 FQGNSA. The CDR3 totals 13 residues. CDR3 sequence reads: CASSPHLGFEQYF. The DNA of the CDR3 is TGTGCCAGCAGCCCCCACTTAGGGTTCGAGCAGTACTTC.

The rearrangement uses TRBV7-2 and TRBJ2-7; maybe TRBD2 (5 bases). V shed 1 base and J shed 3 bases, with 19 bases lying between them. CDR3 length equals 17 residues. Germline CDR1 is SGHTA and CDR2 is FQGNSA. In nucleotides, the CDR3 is TGTGCCAGCAGCTTAGTGAGTGCTCTCGGGGTATACTACGAGCAGTACTTC. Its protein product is CASSLVSALGVYYEQYF.

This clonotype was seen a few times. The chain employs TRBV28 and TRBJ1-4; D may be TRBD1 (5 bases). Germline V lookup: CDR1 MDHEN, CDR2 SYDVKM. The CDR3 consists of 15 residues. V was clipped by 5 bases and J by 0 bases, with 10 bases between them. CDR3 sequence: CASSNGGSTNEKLFF. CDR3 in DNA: TGTGCCAGCAGTAATGGGGGGTCAACTAATGAAAAACTGTTTTTT.

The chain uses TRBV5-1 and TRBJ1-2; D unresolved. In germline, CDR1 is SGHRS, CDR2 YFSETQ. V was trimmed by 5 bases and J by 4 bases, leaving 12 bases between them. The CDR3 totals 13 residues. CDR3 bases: TGCGCCAGCAGTTTCATGCGCGGCTATGGCTACACCTTC. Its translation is CASSFMRGYGYTF.

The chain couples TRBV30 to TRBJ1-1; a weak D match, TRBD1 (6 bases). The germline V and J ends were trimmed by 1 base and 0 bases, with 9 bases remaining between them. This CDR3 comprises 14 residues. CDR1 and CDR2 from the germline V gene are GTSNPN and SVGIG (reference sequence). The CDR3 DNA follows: TGTGCCTGGAGTGCAGACAGGTTGAACACTGAAGCTTTCTTT. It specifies CAWSADRLNTEAFF.

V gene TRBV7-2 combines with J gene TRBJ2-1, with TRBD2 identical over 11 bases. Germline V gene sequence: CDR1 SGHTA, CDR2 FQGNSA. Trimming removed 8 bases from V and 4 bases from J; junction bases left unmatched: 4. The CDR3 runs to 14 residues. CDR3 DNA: TGTGCCAGCGTTAGCGGGAGGGAGTACAATGAGCAGTTCTTC. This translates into CASVSGREYNEQFF.

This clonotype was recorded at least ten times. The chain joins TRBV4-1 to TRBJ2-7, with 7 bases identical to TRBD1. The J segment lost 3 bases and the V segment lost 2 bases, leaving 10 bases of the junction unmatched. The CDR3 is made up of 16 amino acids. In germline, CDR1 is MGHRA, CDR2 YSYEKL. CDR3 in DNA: TGCGCCAGCAGCCAACAGACAGGGCTAGGGAACTACGAGCAGTACTTC. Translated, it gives CASSQQTGLGNYEQYF.

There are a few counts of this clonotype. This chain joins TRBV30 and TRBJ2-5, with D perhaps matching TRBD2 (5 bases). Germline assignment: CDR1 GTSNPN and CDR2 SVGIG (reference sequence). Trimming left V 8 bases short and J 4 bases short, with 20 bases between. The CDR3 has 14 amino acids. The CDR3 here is CAGNEGYPGETQYF. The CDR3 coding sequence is TGTGCCGGGAATGAGGGTTACCCAGGAGAGACCCAGTACTTC.

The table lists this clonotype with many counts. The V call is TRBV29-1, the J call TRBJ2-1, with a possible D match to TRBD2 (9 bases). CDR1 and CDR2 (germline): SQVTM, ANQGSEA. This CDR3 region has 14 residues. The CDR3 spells CTIRGREGHNEQFF. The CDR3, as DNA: TGCACCATCAGGGGGCGGGAGGGCCACAATGAGCAGTTCTTC.

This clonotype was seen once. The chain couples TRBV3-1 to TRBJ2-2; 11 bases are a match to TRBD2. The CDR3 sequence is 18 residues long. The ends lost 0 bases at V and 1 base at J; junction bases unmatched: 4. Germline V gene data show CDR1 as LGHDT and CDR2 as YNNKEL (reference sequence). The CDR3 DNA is TGTGCCAGCAGCCAAGACCTAGCGGGAGGAGGGAACACCGGGGAGCTGTTTTTT. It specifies CASSQDLAGGGNTGELFF. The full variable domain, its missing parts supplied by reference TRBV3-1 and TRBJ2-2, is DTAVSQTPKYLVTQMGNDKSIKCEQNLGHDTMYWYKQDSKKFLKIMFSYNNKELIINETVPNRFSPKSPDKAHLNLHINSLELGDSAVYFCASSQDLAGGGNTGELFFGEGSRLTVL.

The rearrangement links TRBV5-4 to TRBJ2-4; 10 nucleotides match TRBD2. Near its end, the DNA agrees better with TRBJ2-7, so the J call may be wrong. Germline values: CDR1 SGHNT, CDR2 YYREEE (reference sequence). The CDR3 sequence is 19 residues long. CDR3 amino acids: CASSLDLLAGDSDSYEQYF. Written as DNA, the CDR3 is TGTGCCAGCAGCTTGGACTTGCTAGCGGGAGATTCGGACTCCTACGAGCAGTACTTC.

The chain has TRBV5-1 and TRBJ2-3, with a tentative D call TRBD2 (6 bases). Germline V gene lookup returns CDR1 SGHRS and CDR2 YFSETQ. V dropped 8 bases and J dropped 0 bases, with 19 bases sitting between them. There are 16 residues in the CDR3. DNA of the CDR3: TGCGCCAGTTGCCCCGGGAGTTACTCTAGCACAGATACGCAGTATTTT. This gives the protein CASCPGSYSSTDTQYF.

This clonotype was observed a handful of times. This chain's CDR3 is CASSEWGVGTEAFF. In DNA form, the CDR3 reads TGTGCCAGCAGTGAATGGGGGGTGGGCACTGAAGCTTTCTTT. The V gene is TRBV25-1, the J gene TRBJ1-1, with D possibly being TRBD1 (5 bases). This CDR3 region has 14 residues. Trimming took 1 base from V and 4 from J, leaving 10 bases between them. The germline gives CDR1 MGHDK, CDR2 SYGVNS.

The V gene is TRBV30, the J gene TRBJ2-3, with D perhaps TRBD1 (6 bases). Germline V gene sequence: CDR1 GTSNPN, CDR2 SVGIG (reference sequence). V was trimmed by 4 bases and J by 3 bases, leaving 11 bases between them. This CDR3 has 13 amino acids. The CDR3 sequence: CAWNTRGTDTQYF. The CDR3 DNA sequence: TGTGCCTGGAACACGAGGGGGACAGATACGCAGTATTTT.

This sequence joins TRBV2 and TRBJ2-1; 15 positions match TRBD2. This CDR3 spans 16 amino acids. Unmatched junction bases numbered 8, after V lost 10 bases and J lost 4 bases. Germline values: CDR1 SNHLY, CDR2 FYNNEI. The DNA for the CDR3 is TGTGCCACCGGACTAGCGGGAGGGCAGGGATACAATGAGCAGTTCTTC. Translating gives CATGLAGGQGYNEQFF.

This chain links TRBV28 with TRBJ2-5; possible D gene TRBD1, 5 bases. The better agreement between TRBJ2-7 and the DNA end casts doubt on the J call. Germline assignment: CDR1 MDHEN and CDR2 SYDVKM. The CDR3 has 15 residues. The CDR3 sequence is CASSLGWGPAYEQYF. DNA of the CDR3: TGTGCCAGCAGTTTAGGGTGGGGCCCTGCCTACGAGCAGTACTTC.

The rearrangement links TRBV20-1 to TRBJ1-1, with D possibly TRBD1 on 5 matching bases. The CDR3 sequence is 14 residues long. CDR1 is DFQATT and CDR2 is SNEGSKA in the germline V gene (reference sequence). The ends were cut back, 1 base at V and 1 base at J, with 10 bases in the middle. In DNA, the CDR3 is TGCAGTGCTAGAGGGGGACGGAAGAACACTGAAGCTTTCTTT. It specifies CSARGGRKNTEAFF.

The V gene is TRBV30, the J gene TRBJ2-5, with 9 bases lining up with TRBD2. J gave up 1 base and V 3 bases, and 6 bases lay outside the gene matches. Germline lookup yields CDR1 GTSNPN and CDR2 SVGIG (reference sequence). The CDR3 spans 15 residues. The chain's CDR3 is CAWRRTSVIQETQYF. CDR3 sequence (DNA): TGTGCCTGGAGAAGGACTAGCGTAATCCAAGAGACCCAGTACTTC. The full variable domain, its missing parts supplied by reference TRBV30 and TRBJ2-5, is SQTIHQWPATLVQPVGSPLSLECTVEGTSNPNLYWYRQAAGRGLQLLFYSVGIGQISSEVPQNLSASRPQDRQFILSSKKLLLSDSGFYLCAWRRTSVIQETQYFGPGTRLLVL.

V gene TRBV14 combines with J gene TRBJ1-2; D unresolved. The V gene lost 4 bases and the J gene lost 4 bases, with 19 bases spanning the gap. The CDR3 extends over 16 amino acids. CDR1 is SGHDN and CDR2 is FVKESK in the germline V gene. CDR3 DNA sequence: TGTGCCAGCAGCCCCTTCGGGAGGAGGGCTGGCTATGGCTACACCTTC. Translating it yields CASSPFGRRAGYGYTF.

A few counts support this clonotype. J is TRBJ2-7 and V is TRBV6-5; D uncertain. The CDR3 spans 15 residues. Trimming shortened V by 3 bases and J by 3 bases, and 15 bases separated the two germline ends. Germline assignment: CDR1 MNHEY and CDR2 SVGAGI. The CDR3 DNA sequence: TGTGCCAGCAGTTATAGGGCTCCCGGAATCTACGAGCAGTACTTC. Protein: CASSYRAPGIYEQYF.